The present T cell receptor (beta chain) was sequenced within a study of blood T cell repertoires in COVID-19 (dated by TCRdb to the early 2020s). General notes on the study: The collaborator samples originated in the United States, Italy and Spain and spanned the acute and convalescent phases of COVID-19. The samples were drawn from the first 160 participants of the ongoing ImmuneRACE study and from 950 to 1,500 subjects provided by 6 global collaborators. Subjects who had been exposed to COVID-19, were actively infected with it, or had recovered from it provided the deeply sampled blood TCRbeta repertoires that made up the dataset. Nearly every sample came with metadata listing a de-identified subject ID, COVID-19 status, age in years and sex. Where available, HLA class I and class II types were obtained from metadata supplied by the sample provider rather than from assay-based typing. The prospective study material was composed of cDNA or gDNA derived from T cells, B-cell-depleted T cells, or PBMCs. The repertoires were released in a freely available public database intended as a resource for research on the immune response to SARS-CoV-2.

The CDR3, from cysteine to phenylalanine, totals 13 residues. The retained sequence is limited to the CDR3, 39 bases, with the frame set at the first base. Germline trimming: 5 bases from V, 7 bases from J; junction bases outside gene matches: 5. One collaborating source in Seattle enrolled patients while the patients were actively infected and followed the patients over time throughout the course of disease. Collaborating institutions collected whole blood in K2EDTA tubes following their own protocols. Collaborator samples were shipped for TCRbeta analysis as frozen whole blood, isolated PBMCs, or DNA extracted from either sample type. Study-wide findings and limitations: The quantity of clinical and demographic metadata differed by source and by participant and was supplied without curation.

As for this clone: It lacks a known antigen. No clone much larger than this one lies a single base away; base qualities are absent.

TCRbeta CDR3 regions were amplified from genomic DNA by means of the immunoSEQ Assay, a bias-controlled multiplex PCR. Per the authors' processing: The number of nucleated cells in each sample was estimated by amplification of reference gene primers within the assay. To quantify the absolute abundance of each unique TCRbeta CDR3 rearrangement, sequence reads were collapsed and filtered. Productive Simpson clonality was computed per sample as the square root of Simpson's diversity index over productive rearrangements. Held by TCRdb, this immuneACCESS table contains in-frame sequences only and omits some clones. Under half of the omission traces to an unresolved V gene where checked; the cause of the rest is unknown. That table furnishes V, J and clone size, whereas the DNA furnished D and trimming. In all, the sample holds 120,000 or so clones, and 65% to 85% of those were seen once. The ten largest clonotypes hold approximately 17% of the sample.

Sequencing input: peripheral blood. The chain is assembled from TRBV12-3 or TRBV12-4 and TRBJ1-1, with 9 bases in between that match TRBD1. The TCR sequence derives from a man between 25 and 39 years old with COVID-19, enrolled during active disease. The CDR3: CASSLGTGSEAFF. The sequence in DNA is TGTGCCAGCAGTCTGGGGACAGGGAGTGAAGCTTTCTTT.